The TCR beta chain under discussion was sequenced for a study of T-cell memory formation after mild COVID-19. Sample barcodes and UMIs were carried by the TCR alpha and TCR beta cDNA libraries that 5'RACE generated with constant-segment primers. TCRdb passed the 5' RACE reads through MiXCR, listing each CDR3 protein once. The table has hundreds of thousands of distinct CDR3 sequences, less than 25% seen once; the top ten hold 8.4%. Remarks on this clonotype: The antigen remains undetermined.

Findings and caveats of the study: Second-wave clones that peaked on day 37 lacked confirmed SARS-CoV-2 specificity.

The clonotype was recovered from an adult woman who had mild COVID-19 (a few samples of this study predate the infection). Cell type and time point are not known. Sequenced sample: PBMCs or a T cell subset sorted from them (not recorded which).

CDR3 amino acids: CASSPAPLAGGGDTQYF. Here the CDR3 DNA reads TGTGCCAGCAGCCCGGCCCCACTAGCGGGGGGGGGAGATACGCAGTATTTT. The chain has TRBV27 and TRBJ2-3; 13 bases are shared with TRBD2. Looked up from germline, CDR1 is MNHEY and CDR2 is SMNVEV (reference sequence). The CDR3 has 17 residues. V was pared by 6 bases and J by 5 bases, with 11 bases of the junction left unmatched.